This passage covers 32 T cell receptor beta chains from one sample sequenced in a study of blood T cell repertoires in COVID-19. The repertoire was sequenced with immunoSEQ multiplex PCR; TCRdb's copy has only in-frame clones and lacks some. The sample holds over 300,000 clones; about 89% are singletons and the top ten take roughly 1.2%. The material sequenced was peripheral blood. The receptors were gathered from a man aged 40-49 years with acute or convalescent COVID-19.

The chain employs TRBV24-1 and TRBJ2-7; 8 nucleotides agree with TRBD1. The CDR3 runs to 15 residues. The germline CDR1 and CDR2 sequences are KGHDR and SFDVKD. V trimming: 2 bases; J trimming: 6 bases; junction bases outside the gene matches: 8. CDR3 amino acids: CATSDSWTGIGEQYF. The CDR3 DNA sequence: TGTGCCACCAGTGATTCCTGGACAGGGATCGGCGAGCAGTACTTC.

The CDR3 DNA follows: TGTGCCAGCAGTGAAGGGGGCAGCTCCAACCAGTTCTTC. Amino acids: CASSEGGSSNQFF. This rearrangement joins TRBV2 to TRBJ2-1; D possibly corresponds to TRBD1 (5 bases). CDR3 size: 13 residues. Trimming left V 1 base short and J 13 bases short, with 14 bases between. The V gene's germline CDR1 is SNHLY and CDR2 FYNNEI.

This sequence joins TRBV7-2 and TRBJ2-3, with D unclear. There are 18 residues in the CDR3. The germline V gene has CDR1 SGHTA and CDR2 FQGNSA. Deletions cut 2 bases from V and 3 bases from J, with 21 bases between. The CDR3 bases are TGTGCCAGCAGCTTATTTCTTAGTGTCCGTACTAATACAGATACGCAGTATTTT. Translation gives CASSLFLSVRTNTDTQYF.

The chain recombines TRBV15 with TRBJ2-1, with D perhaps matching TRBD2 (7 bases). Germline-derived CDR1 and CDR2 are LNHNV and YYDKDF (reference sequence). Trimming shortened V by 7 bases and J by 3 bases, and 16 bases separated the two germline ends. The CDR3 is made up of 15 amino acids. This CDR3 reads CATMAGAPVYNEQFF. As DNA, the CDR3 is TGTGCCACCATGGCGGGGGCACCTGTCTACAATGAGCAGTTCTTC. The full variable domain, with the rest looked up from reference TRBV15 and TRBJ2-1, is DAMVIQNPRYQVTQFGKPVTLSCSQTLNHNVMYWYQQKSSQAPKLLFHYYDKDFNNEADTPDNFQSRRPNTSFCFLDIRSPGLGDTAMYLCATMAGAPVYNEQFFGPGTRLTVL.

This chain joins TRBV28 and TRBJ2-5; D might be TRBD1 (7 bases). V lost 2 bases and J 5 bases, leaving 18 bases between the germline ends. This CDR3 contains 16 residues. From germline, CDR1 is MDHEN and CDR2 SYDVKM. The CDR3 nucleotides read TGTGCCAGCAGTTTAAGGGGGCAGGGGGGTTCGGAGACCCAGTACTTC. This codes for CASSLRGQGGSETQYF.

This sequence joins TRBV7-9 and TRBJ2-7; possibly TRBD2 for D (6 bases). V dropped 5 bases and J dropped 1 base, with 12 bases sitting between them. Germline V gene lookup returns CDR1 SEHNR and CDR2 FQNEAQ (reference sequence). The CDR3 is made up of 14 amino acids. In nucleotides, the CDR3 is TGTGCCAGCAGCCCGGGACTGAGGTCCTACGAGCAGTACTTC. Translation: CASSPGLRSYEQYF. The whole variable domain, remainder taken from reference TRBV7-9 and TRBJ2-7, is DTGVSQNPRHKITKRGQNVTFRCDPISEHNRLYWYRQTLGQGPEFLTYFQNEAQLEKSRLLSDRFSAERPKGSFSTLEIQRTEQGDSAMYLCASSPGLRSYEQYFGPGTRLTVT.

The chain couples TRBV3-1 (or the pseudogene TRBV3-2) to TRBJ2-1; 14 bases fit TRBD2. V shed 8 bases and J 0 bases; nucleotides not matched to a gene: 3. CDR3 size: 16 residues. CDR1 LGHDT and CDR2 YNNKEL come from the germline V gene (reference sequence). Here the CDR3 DNA reads TGTGCCAGCGGGGGACTAGCGGGGGTCTCCTACAATGAGCAGTTCTTC. Its protein product is CASGGLAGVSYNEQFF.

In regard to this clone: The junction does not match germline at one end; this may be a read error. V usage is TRBV7-2 and J usage is TRBJ2-5; possibly TRBD1 for D (6 bases). The CDR3 runs 16 residues. Germline V gives CDR1 SGHTA, CDR2 FQGNSA. The CDR3 DNA reads TGTGCCAGCAGCCTTCAGCCGGGACACCCTCAAGAGCCCCAGTACTTC. Residues: CASSLQPGHPQEPQYF.

This chain connects TRBV28 to TRBJ2-1; maybe TRBD2 (6 bases). Germline CDR1 and CDR2: MDHEN and SYDVKM. The CDR3 spans 15 residues. V dropped 6 bases and J dropped 6 bases, with 18 bases sitting between them. The CDR3 nucleotides read TGTGCCAGCAGCTTGGCGGGGCCCATAGTCAATGAGCAGTTCTTC. Its protein product is CASSLAGPIVNEQFF.

The chain uses TRBV7-9 and TRBJ1-1; D unclear. V shed 0 bases and J shed 6 bases, with 5 bases lying between them. Germline CDR1 is SEHNR and CDR2 is FQNEAQ (reference sequence). The CDR3 loop spans 12 amino acids. CDR3 sequence reads: CASSLAWPEAFF. In DNA form, the CDR3 reads TGTGCCAGCAGCTTAGCTTGGCCTGAAGCTTTCTTT.

The chain has TRBV5-1 and TRBJ2-7; 12 bases match TRBD1. CDR1 is SGHRS, CDR2 YFSETQ, per germline. Losses at the gene ends were 3 bases for V and 0 bases for J; bases not matched to a gene: 4. This CDR3 contains 16 residues. The CDR3 DNA reads as TGCGCCAGCAGCTGGGGGGACAGGGGGCCCTCCTACGAGCAGTACTTC. This codes for CASSWGDRGPSYEQYF.

This clone showed up just a few times. The chain employs TRBV28 and TRBJ1-2; the match to TRBD1 covers 8 bases. The CDR3 runs 16 residues. Germline V gives CDR1 MDHEN, CDR2 SYDVKM. Trimming cost V 10 bases and J 1 base; bases outside gene matches: 14. In DNA form, the CDR3 reads TGTGCCATCCCCTTGGAGACAGGGGCCAATAACTATGGCTACACCTTC. This gives the protein CAIPLETGANNYGYTF.

The chain combines TRBV5-1 with TRBJ2-4; 7 bases are shared with TRBD2. Germline lookup yields CDR1 SGHRS and CDR2 YFSETQ. This CDR3 contains 13 residues. V lost 5 bases and J lost 12; bases outside the gene matches: 11. CDR3 DNA sequence: TGCGCCAGCAGATCCCCCGGGGAGGGGAATCAGTACTTC. Protein sequence: CASRSPGEGNQYF.

The rearrangement joins TRBV29-1 to TRBJ2-2; 7 bases are a match to TRBD1. Germline loops: CDR1 SQVTM, CDR2 ANQGSEA. V shed 5 bases and J 0 bases; nucleotides not matched to a gene: 9. There are 16 residues in the CDR3. Here the CDR3 reads CSVKGAKNTNTGELFF. In DNA, the CDR3 is TGCAGCGTTAAGGGGGCGAAAAACACGAACACCGGGGAGCTGTTTTTT.

V gene TRBV27 combines with J gene TRBJ1-2; possibly TRBD1 for D (6 bases). Germline V gene lookup returns CDR1 MNHEY and CDR2 SMNVEV (reference sequence). Trimming cost V 5 bases and J 2 bases, with 15 bases left between them. The CDR3 loop spans 15 amino acids. Here the CDR3 reads CASSPHLTGNYGYTF. In nucleotides, the CDR3 is TGTGCCAGCAGTCCTCACCTTACAGGGAACTATGGCTACACCTTC.

This rearrangement joins TRBV7-2 to TRBJ2-3; 8 bases line up with TRBD1. The CDR3 has 13 residues. After removal of 4 bases from V and 6 bases from J, the junction contained 3 bases not matched to a gene. Germline V gene sequence: CDR1 SGHTA, CDR2 FQGNSA. DNA for the CDR3: TGTGCCAGCAGCTCAGACAGGGGTGATACGCAGTATTTT. Its translation is CASSSDRGDTQYF.

The V call is TRBV3-1 (or the pseudogene TRBV3-2), the J call TRBJ1-3; D is unresolved. Deletions cut 0 bases from V and 7 bases from J, with 16 bases between. Germline-derived CDR1 and CDR2 are LGHDT and YNNKEL (reference sequence). This CDR3 contains 16 residues. The CDR3 loop reads CASSQDRTQGRNTIYF. The CDR3 region has the DNA TGTGCCAGCAGCCAAGATCGTACACAAGGGAGGAACACCATATATTTT.

The V and J genes are TRBV19 and TRBJ2-7; weak D call: TRBD1 (5 bases). V lost 4 bases and J lost 1, with 14 bases in between. This CDR3 is 15 amino acids long. Germline V CDR1 and CDR2: LNHDA, SQIVND (reference sequence). CDR3: CASSTHRFPSYEQYF. The DNA of the CDR3 is TGTGCCAGTAGTACCCACAGGTTTCCGTCCTACGAGCAGTACTTC.

This chain connects TRBV29-1 to TRBJ2-3, with TRBD1 as a possible D gene (5 bases). The length of the CDR3 is 14 residues. Germline V CDR1 and CDR2: SQVTM, ANQGSEA. Trimming took 3 bases from V and 0 from J, leaving 10 bases between them. CDR3: CSVEPTASTDTQYF. CDR3 DNA sequence: TGCAGCGTTGAGCCGACAGCTAGCACAGATACGCAGTATTTT.

This chain links TRBV20-1 with TRBJ2-3; possible D gene TRBD2, 5 bases. V was pared by 8 bases and J by 5 bases, with 8 bases between. This CDR3 comprises 10 residues. Germline-derived CDR1 and CDR2 are DFQATT and SNEGSKA (reference sequence). In DNA, the CDR3 is TGCAGTAACGGGGTAGATACGCAGTATTTT. Translation gives CSNGVDTQYF.

The rearrangement uses TRBV2 and TRBJ2-1; a weak D match, TRBD1 (6 bases). CDR1 is SNHLY and CDR2 is FYNNEI in the germline V gene. Trimming took 9 bases from V and 2 from J, leaving 11 bases between them. The CDR3 is 13 residues long. In nucleotides, the CDR3 is TGTGCCAGTGCACAGGGCCCCTACAATGAGCAGTTCTTC. Translated: CASAQGPYNEQFF.

In its sample, this clone was seen once. The V gene is TRBV7-2, the J gene TRBJ2-7; weak D call: TRBD2 (7 bases). Per the germline V gene, CDR1 is SGHTA and CDR2 is FQGNSA. CDR3 length: 17 residues. Trimming pared 2 bases from V and 0 bases from J, leaving 17 bases between. The CDR3 loop reads CASSLRGGGYLSYEQYF. In DNA form, the CDR3 reads TGTGCCAGCAGCTTACGAGGGGGGGGCTACCTCTCCTACGAGCAGTACTTC.

The V gene is TRBV28, the J gene TRBJ2-6, with 9 bases aligning to TRBD1. CDR1 is MDHEN, CDR2 SYDVKM, per germline. The CDR3 sequence is 18 residues long. The V segment lost 4 bases and the J segment 0 bases; nucleotides outside the gene matches: 7. CDR3 nucleotides: TGTGCCAGCAGTTCACTGGACAGGGGCAGCTCTGGGGCCAACGTCCTGACTTTC. Translated: CASSSLDRGSSGANVLTF.

This clone came up once. The chain joins TRBV6-5 to TRBJ1-2; D unclear. The CDR3 sequence is 13 residues long. With 6 bases removed from V and 7 bases from J, the gap between germline ends came to 15 bases. The germline V gene encodes CDR1 MNHEY and CDR2 SVGAGI. This chain's CDR3 is CASSSEGSGGYTF. CDR3 DNA: TGTGCCAGCAGCTCTGAGGGATCGGGTGGCTACACCTTC.

CDR3 coding DNA: TGTGCCAGCAGCGAAAACAGGATATCAGAGACCCAGTACTTC. Translated: CASSENRISETQYF. The V and J genes are TRBV9 and TRBJ2-5; D may be TRBD1 (5 bases). The CDR3 is 14 amino acids. The germline V gene has CDR1 SGDLS and CDR2 YYNGEE. The V end was cut by 3 bases, the J end by 4 bases, with 13 bases between.

The chain joins TRBV6-4 to TRBJ2-3; TRBD1 matches 8 bases. The germline CDR1 and CDR2 sequences are MRHNA and SNTAGT. The CDR3 has 15 residues. The V segment lost 0 bases and the J segment 1 base; nucleotides outside the gene matches: 0. The CDR3 sequence is CASSDSGQGTDTQYF. The CDR3 DNA follows: TGTGCCAGCAGTGACTCGGGACAGGGCACAGATACGCAGTATTTT.

The V and J genes are TRBV19 and TRBJ2-1, with 10 bases that match TRBD1. This CDR3 is built from 13 residues. Germline V gene data show CDR1 as LNHDA and CDR2 as SQIVND (reference sequence). J was trimmed by 8 bases and V by 5 bases; bases with no gene match: 3. Here the CDR3 reads CASSVTGGHEQFF. For the CDR3, the DNA is TGTGCCAGTAGTGTGACAGGGGGCCATGAGCAGTTCTTC. Combining the CDR3 with reference TRBV19 and TRBJ2-1 gives the whole variable domain DGGITQSPKYLFRKEGQNVTLSCEQNLNHDAMYWYRQDPGQGLRLIYYSQIVNDFQKGDIAEGYSVSREKKESFPLTVTSAQKNPTAFYLCASSVTGGHEQFFGPGTRLTVL.

The V and J genes are TRBV6-5 and TRBJ1-5; D gene ambiguous. CDR1 is MNHEY and CDR2 is SVGAGI in the germline V gene. V gave up 2 bases and J gave up 7 bases, with 6 bases separating them. This CDR3 is built from 12 residues. The chain's CDR3 is CASSYPGQPQHF. The CDR3 DNA is TGTGCCAGCAGTTACCCGGGGCAGCCCCAGCATTTT.

J is TRBJ2-5 and V is TRBV28, with 8 positions matching TRBD2. Germline CDR1 MDHEN, CDR2 SYDVKM. This CDR3 has 13 residues. CDR3 sequence reads: CASRTGGTQTQYF. The CDR3 DNA reads as TGTGCAAGCCGGACGGGGGGGACGCAGACCCAGTACTTC.

The chain combines TRBV12-3 or TRBV12-4 with TRBJ1-2; D gene ambiguous. V gave up 6 bases and J gave up 3 bases, with 11 bases separating them. The CDR3 is made up of 13 amino acids. The CDR3 region has the DNA TGTGCCAGCAGCTATCAGGAAGACTATGGCTACACCTTC. Its protein is CASSYQEDYGYTF.

The chain is built from TRBV19 and TRBJ1-3; 9 nucleotides match TRBD1. V shed 11 bases, J shed 0 bases, and the junction held 11 bases outside the gene matches. The CDR3 spans 16 residues. Germline loops: CDR1 LNHDA, CDR2 SQIVND (reference sequence). The CDR3 nucleotides are TGTGCCGCCGGATTGGCGGGACAGGGCTCTGGAAACACCATATATTTT. Its protein product is CAAGLAGQGSGNTIYF.

The chain uses TRBV11-2 and TRBJ2-7; D possibly corresponds to TRBD2 (7 bases). The V end was cut by 3 bases, the J end by 0 bases, with 12 bases between. Germline lookup yields CDR1 SGHAT and CDR2 FQNNGV. The length of the CDR3 is 15 residues. CDR3 coding DNA: TGTGCCAGCAGCTTTAGGGGGGGTCCCTCCTACGAGCAGTACTTC. Protein sequence: CASSFRGGPSYEQYF.